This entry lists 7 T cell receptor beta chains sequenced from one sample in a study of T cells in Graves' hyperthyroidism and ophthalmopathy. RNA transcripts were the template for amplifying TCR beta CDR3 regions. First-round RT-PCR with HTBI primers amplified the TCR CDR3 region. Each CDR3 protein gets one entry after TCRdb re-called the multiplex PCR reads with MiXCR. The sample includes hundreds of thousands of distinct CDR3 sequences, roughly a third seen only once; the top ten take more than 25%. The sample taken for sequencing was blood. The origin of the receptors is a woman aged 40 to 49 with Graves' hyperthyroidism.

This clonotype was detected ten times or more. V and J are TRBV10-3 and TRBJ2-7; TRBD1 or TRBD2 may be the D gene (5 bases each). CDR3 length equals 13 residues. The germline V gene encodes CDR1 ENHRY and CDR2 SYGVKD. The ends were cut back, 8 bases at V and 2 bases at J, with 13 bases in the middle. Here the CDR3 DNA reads TGTGCCATCCGTGGAGAGGGACCCTACGAGCAGTACTTC. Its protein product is CAIRGEGPYEQYF.

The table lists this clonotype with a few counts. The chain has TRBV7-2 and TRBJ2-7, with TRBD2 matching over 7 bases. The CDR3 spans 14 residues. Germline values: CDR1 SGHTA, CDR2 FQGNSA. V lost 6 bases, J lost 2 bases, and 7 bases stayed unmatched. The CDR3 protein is CASRSRGGAYEQYF. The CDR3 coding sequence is TGTGCCAGCAGGTCCCGTGGGGGGGCCTACGAGCAGTACTTC.

The CDR3 DNA reads as TGTGCCAGCAGCTTCCCGCGGACGGATAACTATGGCTACACCTTC. The encoded protein is CASSFPRTDNYGYTF. V gene TRBV6-5 combines with J gene TRBJ1-2, with D unclear. The germline V and J ends were trimmed by 6 bases and 1 base, with 15 bases remaining between them. Germline V CDR1 and CDR2: MNHEY, SVGAGI. CDR3 size: 15 residues.

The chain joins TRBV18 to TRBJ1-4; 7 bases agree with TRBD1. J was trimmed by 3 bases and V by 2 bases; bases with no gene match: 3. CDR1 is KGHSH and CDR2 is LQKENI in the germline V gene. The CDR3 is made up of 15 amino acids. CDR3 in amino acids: CASSPGTDSNEKLFF. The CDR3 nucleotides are TGTGCCAGCTCACCAGGGACAGACTCTAATGAAAAACTGTTTTTT. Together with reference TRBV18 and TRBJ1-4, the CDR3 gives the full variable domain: NAGVMQNPRHLVRRRGQEARLRCSPMKGHSHVYWYRQLPEEGLKFMVYLQKENIIDESGMPKERFSAEFPKEGPSILRIQQVVRGDSAAYFCASSPGTDSNEKLFFGSGTQLSVL.

Here the CDR3 reads CASSQKETDTYQPQHF. The CDR3 coding sequence is TGCGCCAGCAGCCAAAAAGAGACGGACACTTATCAGCCCCAGCATTTT. The chain carries TRBV4-1 and TRBJ1-5; possibly TRBD1 for D (5 bases). This CDR3 spans 16 amino acids. The germline V and J ends were trimmed by 2 bases and 5 bases, with 16 bases remaining between them. CDR1 and CDR2 (germline): MGHRA, YSYEKL.

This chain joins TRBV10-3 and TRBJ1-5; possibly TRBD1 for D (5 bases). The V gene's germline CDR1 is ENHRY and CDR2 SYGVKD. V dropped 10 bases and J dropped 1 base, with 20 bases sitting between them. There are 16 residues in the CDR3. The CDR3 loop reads CASLRSQGESNQPQHF. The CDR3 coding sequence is TGTGCCAGCCTCCGATCGCAGGGAGAGAGCAATCAGCCCCAGCATTTT.

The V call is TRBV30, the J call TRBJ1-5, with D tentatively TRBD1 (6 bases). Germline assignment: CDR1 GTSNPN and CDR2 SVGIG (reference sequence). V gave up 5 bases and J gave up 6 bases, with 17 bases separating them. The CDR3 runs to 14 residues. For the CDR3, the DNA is TGTGCCTGGGACGGGTCCAGGGGACCTCAGCCCCAGCATTTT. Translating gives CAWDGSRGPQPQHF.